The 20 T cell receptor beta chains reported below all come from one sample, sequenced in a study of T-cell reconstitution after alpha-beta-depleted transplantation in children. TCRbeta library construction was performed incorporating unique molecular identifiers. MiXCR, applied by TCRdb to the PCR reads, yields one record per CDR3 protein. The sample includes roughly 500,000 distinct CDR3 sequences, approximately 10% of them seen just once. This sample comprised PBMCs, obtained before TCRalphabeta/CD19-depleted stem cell transplant. These receptor sequences come from a child aged 2-15 years with inherited bone marrow failure, due to receive a stem cell transplant.

In its sample, this clonotype was seen many times. The chain couples TRBV5-1 to TRBJ2-7; 8 bases are a match to TRBD2. Losses at the gene ends were 4 bases for V and 1 base for J; bases not matched to a gene: 7. The CDR3 loop spans 15 amino acids. Germline V gives CDR1 SGHRS, CDR2 YFSETQ. The CDR3 DNA sequence: TGCGCCAGCAGCCCCGCGGGAGGCTATTCCTACGAGCAGTACTTC. Its protein product is CASSPAGGYSYEQYF.

This clonotype has a count of ten or more. The CDR3 sequence is CASSLGQGGRNQPQHF. CDR3 bases: TGTGCCAGCAGCTTAGGGCAGGGCGGACGCAATCAGCCCCAGCATTTT. This chain joins TRBV7-9 and TRBJ1-5, with D possibly being TRBD1 (5 bases). The CDR3 is 16 residues long. Germline-derived CDR1 and CDR2 are SEHNR and FQNEAQ (reference sequence). Trimming shortened V by 1 base and J by 2 bases, and 12 bases separated the two germline ends.

The chain employs TRBV7-2 and TRBJ2-7, with 8 bases matching TRBD2. V was pared by 5 bases and J by 3 bases, with 12 bases of the junction left unmatched. The CDR3 has 16 amino acids. Germline V lookup: CDR1 SGHTA, CDR2 FQGNSA. CDR3 protein: CASSVGPAGVFYEQYF. The DNA for the CDR3 is TGTGCCAGCAGCGTAGGTCCAGCGGGAGTGTTCTACGAGCAGTACTTC.

This clonotype was seen once. With a much larger clone just one base away, this may be a read error. The gene calls are TRBV27 and TRBJ2-7, with D possibly called TRBD1 or TRBD2 (6 bases each). Germline V gene sequence: CDR1 MNHEY, CDR2 SMNVEV (reference sequence). The V end lost 5 bases, the J end lost 9 bases, and 17 bases lay between the germline ends. The length of the CDR3 is 13 residues. The CDR3 DNA sequence: TGTGCCAGCAGTGCGATACAGGGAGGCGCGCAGTACTTC. Translation gives CASSAIQGGAQYF.

This chain joins TRBV5-1 and TRBJ2-1; 9 bases fit TRBD2. The trim removed 0 bases at V and 6 bases at J, leaving 10 bases unmatched. Germline V lookup: CDR1 SGHRS, CDR2 YFSETQ. This CDR3 has 17 residues. The DNA of the CDR3 is TGCGCCAGCAGCTTGGCCTTCGTAGCGGGAGATGGCAATGAGCAGTTCTTC. Encoded protein: CASSLAFVAGDGNEQFF.

CDR3 bases: TGTGCCAGTAAGGGGAGCTGGGGCACAGATACGCAGTATTTT. Protein: CASKGSWGTDTQYF. The chain has TRBV19 and TRBJ2-3; D could derive from TRBD1 or TRBD2 (5 bases each). V dropped 7 bases and J dropped 1 base, with 12 bases sitting between them. The CDR3 consists of 14 residues. Germline-derived CDR1 and CDR2 are LNHDA and SQIVND (reference sequence).

This clonotype has just a few counts. The genes are TRBV12-3 or TRBV12-4 and TRBJ2-3; 8 bases agree with TRBD2. V lost 6 bases and J lost 5; bases outside the gene matches: 10. The CDR3 is 15 amino acids. DNA for the CDR3: TGTGCCAGCAGCCCGGGGAGCGGGAGAGTAGATACGCAGTATTTT. This translates into CASSPGSGRVDTQYF.

This clonotype was detected only a few times. V and J are TRBV11-2 and TRBJ2-6; possibly TRBD1 or TRBD2 for D (5 bases each). The CDR3 sequence is 18 residues long. CDR1 is SGHAT and CDR2 is FQNNGV in the germline V gene. Trimming pared 5 bases from V and 0 bases from J, leaving 17 bases between. In DNA, the CDR3 is TGTGCCAGCAGCCTGGACGGGACGCGAATCTCTGGGGCCAACGTCCTGACTTTC. It translates to CASSLDGTRISGANVLTF.

Remarks on this clonotype: Given a much more abundant clone one base away, this may be a read error. Since no conserved phenylalanine or tryptophan closes the CDR3, a read error is the likely cause. This chain uses TRBV25-1 with TRBJ2-3; TRBD2 agrees at 9 bases. Germline CDR1 MGHDK, CDR2 SYGVNS. Trimming removed 8 bases from V and 4 bases from J; junction bases left unmatched: 7. The CDR3 is 14 residues long. In DNA form, the CDR3 reads TGTGCCAGCGCATCGGCGGGAGGGGCAGATACGCAGTATATT. It encodes CASASAGGADTQYI.

This clonotype was observed many times. The rearrangement uses TRBV2 and TRBJ2-1; D is perhaps TRBD2 (6 bases). CDR3 length: 17 amino acids. Germline V gene sequence: CDR1 SNHLY, CDR2 FYNNEI. V gave up 7 bases and J gave up 0 bases, with 19 bases separating them. The CDR3 is CASMFSGPLSSYNEQFF. As DNA, the CDR3 is TGTGCCAGCATGTTTAGCGGACCCCTATCCTCCTACAATGAGCAGTTCTTC.

This clonotype has a count of ten or more. CDR3 in amino acids: CSVARQLMNTEAFF. In DNA form, the CDR3 reads TGCAGCGTTGCGAGACAGTTAATGAACACTGAAGCTTTCTTT. The chain uses TRBV29-1 and TRBJ1-1, with D perhaps matching TRBD1 (5 bases). CDR3 size: 14 residues. Trimming stripped 4 bases from V and 0 bases from J, with 12 bases between. Germline-derived CDR1 and CDR2 are SQVTM and ANQGSEA.

The chain joins TRBV3-1 to TRBJ2-1; 9 bases are shared with TRBD2. The V and J ends lost 0 bases and 4 bases, in that order; junction bases with no gene match: 13. The CDR3 consists of 19 residues. Germline lookup yields CDR1 LGHDT and CDR2 YNNKEL (reference sequence). The CDR3 sequence is CASSQDRLKASGKYNEQFF. The CDR3 region has the DNA TGTGCCAGCAGCCAAGATCGGCTCAAGGCTAGCGGGAAATACAATGAGCAGTTCTTC.

This clonotype was counted between two and nine times. V gene TRBV5-6 combines with J gene TRBJ1-1; D unresolved. Trimming took off 4 bases at V and 3 bases at J, with 13 bases between the two ends. This CDR3 has 14 residues. Germline assignment: CDR1 SGHDT and CDR2 YYEEEE. The CDR3 region is CASSPGPLDTEAFF. CDR3 DNA: TGTGCCAGCAGCCCCGGACCCCTGGACACTGAAGCTTTCTTT.

This chain joins TRBV25-1 and TRBJ1-2; TRBD1 is a possible D gene (6 bases). The germline V gene encodes CDR1 MGHDK and CDR2 SYGVNS. The V and J ends lost 4 bases and 3 bases respectively, with 18 bases between them. The CDR3 has 16 residues. Written as DNA, the CDR3 is TGTGCCAGCAGTGGCAAGACAGGCGGGCAGTACTATGGCTACACCTTC. Its translation is CASSGKTGGQYYGYTF.

This clonotype was seen many times. J is TRBJ2-1 and V is TRBV4-1; 8 bases align to TRBD1. From germline, CDR1 is MGHRA and CDR2 YSYEKL. V trimming: 4 bases; J trimming: 3 bases; junction bases outside the gene matches: 5. The CDR3 covers 15 residues. CDR3 bases: TGCGCCAGCAGCCCGGACAGGGTAGGCTACAATGAGCAGTTCTTC. Translated: CASSPDRVGYNEQFF.

Only a few counts were recorded for this clonotype. The rearrangement uses TRBV29-1 and TRBJ2-7; TRBD2 aligns across 11 bases. CDR3 length: 14 residues. J was trimmed by 3 bases and V by 7 bases; bases with no gene match: 8. Germline CDR1 SQVTM, CDR2 ANQGSEA. This chain's CDR3 is CSGGTSGNDYEQYF. The CDR3 region has the DNA TGCAGCGGCGGGACTAGCGGAAACGACTACGAGCAGTACTTC.

The chain couples TRBV6-1 to TRBJ2-7, with TRBD2 identical over 7 bases. The CDR3 has 18 amino acids. Germline V CDR1 and CDR2: MNHNS, SASEGT. V trimming: 6 bases; J trimming: 0 bases; junction bases outside the gene matches: 17. The chain's CDR3 is CASSLPSGRAPLSYEQYF. CDR3 sequence (DNA): TGTGCCAGCAGCCTCCCCTCTGGGAGGGCACCACTCTCCTACGAGCAGTACTTC.

In its sample, this clonotype was seen a few times. The chain uses TRBV21-1 and TRBJ2-2; the table's D call, TRBD1, was not checked against the DNA. TRBV21-1 is a pseudogene. The CDR3 is made up of 19 amino acids. The CDR3 spells CASSKKRIGTGGNTGELFF. CDR3 bases: TGTGCCAGCAGCAAAAAAAGGATTGGGACAGGGGGGAACACCGGGGAGCTGTTTTTT.

This clonotype occurred many times. This chain connects TRBV7-2 to TRBJ2-7; 12 positions agree with TRBD2. The germline gives CDR1 SGHTA, CDR2 FQGNSA. This CDR3 is built from 14 residues. The J segment lost 4 bases and the V segment lost 6 bases, leaving 4 bases of the junction unmatched. CDR3 sequence reads: CASSWGLAGYEQYF. The DNA for the CDR3 is TGTGCCAGCAGTTGGGGACTAGCGGGTTACGAGCAGTACTTC.

This clonotype appeared a few times. This sequence joins TRBV4-1 and TRBJ2-7; TRBD2 is a possible D gene (6 bases). The CDR3 length is 16 residues. Germline CDR1 MGHRA, CDR2 YSYEKL. V lost 5 bases, J lost 2 bases, and 19 bases lay in between. CDR3 region: CASSESWPGATYEQYF. In nucleotides, the CDR3 is TGCGCCAGCAGCGAAAGTTGGCCGGGAGCGACCTACGAGCAGTACTTC.